This TCR beta chain was captured by sequencing in a study of graft-versus-host responses after intestinal transplantation. This table comes from immunoSEQ multiplex PCR, and its TCRdb copy is limited to in-frame clones, with some not included. The sample has fewer than 130,000 clones, roughly 95% seen once. As for this clone: The antigen is unknown.

Trimming took 3 bases from V and 3 from J; bases not matched to a gene: 3. This CDR3 is 14 amino acids long. Germline CDR1 LNHDA, CDR2 SQIVND (reference sequence). This sequence was found in a human donor who received an intestinal transplant. The J gene is TRBJ2-7, the V gene TRBV19, with TRBD2 matching over 9 bases. The specimen was unstimulated CD8+ T cells sorted from spleen or lymph node cells, collected before intestinal transplant. CDR3 sequence (DNA): TGTGCCAGTAGTATGGCTAGCGGGGACTACGAGCAGTACTTC. This sequence encodes CASSMASGDYEQYF.